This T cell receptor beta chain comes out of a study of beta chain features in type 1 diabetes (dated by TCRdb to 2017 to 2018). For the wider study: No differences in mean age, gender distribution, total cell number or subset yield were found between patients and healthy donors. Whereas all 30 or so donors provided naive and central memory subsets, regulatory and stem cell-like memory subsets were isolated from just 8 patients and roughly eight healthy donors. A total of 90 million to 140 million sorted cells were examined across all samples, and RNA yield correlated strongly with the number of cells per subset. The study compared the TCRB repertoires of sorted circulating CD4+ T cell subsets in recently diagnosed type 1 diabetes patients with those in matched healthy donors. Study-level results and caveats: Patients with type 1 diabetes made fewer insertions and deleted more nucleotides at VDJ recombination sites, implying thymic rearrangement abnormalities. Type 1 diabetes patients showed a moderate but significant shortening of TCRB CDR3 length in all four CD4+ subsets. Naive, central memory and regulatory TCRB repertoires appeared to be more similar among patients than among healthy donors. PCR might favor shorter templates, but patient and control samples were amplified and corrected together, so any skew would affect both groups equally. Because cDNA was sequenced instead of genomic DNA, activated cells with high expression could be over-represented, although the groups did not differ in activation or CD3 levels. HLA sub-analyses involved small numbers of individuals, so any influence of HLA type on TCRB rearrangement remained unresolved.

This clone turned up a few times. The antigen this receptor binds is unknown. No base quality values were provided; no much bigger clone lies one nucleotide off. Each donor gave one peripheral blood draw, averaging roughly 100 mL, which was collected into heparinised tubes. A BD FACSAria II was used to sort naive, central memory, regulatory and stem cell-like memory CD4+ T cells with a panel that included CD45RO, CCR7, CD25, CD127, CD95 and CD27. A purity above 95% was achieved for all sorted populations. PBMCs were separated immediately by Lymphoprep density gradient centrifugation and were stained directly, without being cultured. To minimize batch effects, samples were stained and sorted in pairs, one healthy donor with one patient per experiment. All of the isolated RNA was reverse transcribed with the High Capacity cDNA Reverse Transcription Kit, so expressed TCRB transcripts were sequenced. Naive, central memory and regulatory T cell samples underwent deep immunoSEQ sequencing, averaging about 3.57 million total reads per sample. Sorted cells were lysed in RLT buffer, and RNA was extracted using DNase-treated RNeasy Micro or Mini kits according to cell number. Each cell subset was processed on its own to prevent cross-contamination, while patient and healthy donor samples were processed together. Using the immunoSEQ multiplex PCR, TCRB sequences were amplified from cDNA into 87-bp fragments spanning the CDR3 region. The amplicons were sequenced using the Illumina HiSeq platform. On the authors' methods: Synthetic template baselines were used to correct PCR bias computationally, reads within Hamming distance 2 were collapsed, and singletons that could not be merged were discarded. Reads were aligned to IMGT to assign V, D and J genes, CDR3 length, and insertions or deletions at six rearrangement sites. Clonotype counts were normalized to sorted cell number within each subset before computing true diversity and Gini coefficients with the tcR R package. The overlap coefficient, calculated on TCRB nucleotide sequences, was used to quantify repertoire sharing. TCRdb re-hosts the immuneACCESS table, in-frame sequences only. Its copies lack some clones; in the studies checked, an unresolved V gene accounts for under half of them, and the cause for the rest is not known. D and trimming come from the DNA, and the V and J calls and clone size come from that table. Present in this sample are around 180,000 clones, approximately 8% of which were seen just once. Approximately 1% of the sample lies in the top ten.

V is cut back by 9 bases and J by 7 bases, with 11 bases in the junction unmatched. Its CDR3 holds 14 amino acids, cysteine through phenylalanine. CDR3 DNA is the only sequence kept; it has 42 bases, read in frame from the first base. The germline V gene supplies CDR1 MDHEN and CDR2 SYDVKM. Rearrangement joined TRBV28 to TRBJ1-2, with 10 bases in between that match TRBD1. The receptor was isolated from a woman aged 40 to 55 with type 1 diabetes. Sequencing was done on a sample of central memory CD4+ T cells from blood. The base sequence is TGTGCCAGTGATGAACCCGGGACAGGGGCTGGCTACACCTTC. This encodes CASDEPGTGAGYTF.